These 18 T cell receptor beta chains share one sample of origin, sequenced in a study. TCRdb passed the 5' RACE reads through MiXCR, listing each CDR3 protein once. The repertoire holds almost 9,000 distinct CDR3 sequences, about a quarter seen once, with 4.6% in the top ten. The specimen sequenced was naive CD4+ T cells sorted from a lymph node. The subset: naive CD4+ T cells, CD4+CD45RA+CD25-. The receptors originated from a female donor with breast cancer.

The rearrangement links TRBV5-1 to TRBJ2-3; TRBD2 agrees at 9 bases. Unmatched junction bases numbered 5, after V lost 10 bases and J lost 2 bases. The V gene's germline CDR1 is SGHRS and CDR2 YFSETQ. There are 13 residues in the CDR3. The CDR3 protein is CASQRGDTDTQYF. For the CDR3, the DNA is TGCGCCTCCCAGCGGGGGGACACAGATACGCAGTATTTT. The variable domain in full, with the rest retrieved from reference TRBV5-1 and TRBJ2-3, is KAGVTQTPRYLIKTRGQQVTLSCSPISGHRSVSWYQQTPGQGLQFLFEYFSETQRNKGNFPGRFSGRQFSNSRSEMNVSTLELGDSALYLCASQRGDTDTQYFGPGTRLTVL.

This clonotype was detected many times. This chain connects TRBV5-1 to TRBJ2-1; TRBD2 agrees at 7 bases. V was pared by 0 bases and J by 6 bases, with 6 bases of the junction left unmatched. From germline, CDR1 is SGHRS and CDR2 YFSETQ. The CDR3 is 15 amino acids. The CDR3 DNA reads as TGCGCCAGCAGCTTGGTTGCGGGAGCTGGCAATGAGCAGTTCTTC. Translating it yields CASSLVAGAGNEQFF.

This clonotype is categorized as medium-sized (0.01 to 0.1%). This chain joins TRBV30 and TRBJ1-5, with a possible D match to TRBD1 (5 bases). CDR3 length: 14 amino acids. Germline V gene lookup returns CDR1 GTSNPN and CDR2 SVGIG (reference sequence). V was pared by 0 bases and J by 4 bases, with 10 bases between. The CDR3: CAWSVRGANQPQHF. The DNA of the CDR3 is TGTGCCTGGAGTGTACGGGGCGCTAATCAGCCCCAGCATTTT.

On this clonotype: With a much larger clone just one base away, this may be a read error. The chain couples TRBV6-5 to TRBJ1-4; D is ambiguous. Germline V gene lookup returns CDR1 MNHEY and CDR2 SVGAGI. The CDR3 consists of 14 residues. The CDR3 reads CASSSHREPEKPFF. The CDR3, as DNA: TGTGCCAGCAGTTCACATCGTGAGCCTGAAAAACCGTTTTTT.

This clonotype is medium-sized within its sample. In nucleotides, the CDR3 is TGTGCCACCAGTGATTTTCTAGCGGGCCACCAAGAGACCCAGTACTTC. Encoded protein: CATSDFLAGHQETQYF. The V call is TRBV24-1, the J call TRBJ2-5; the match to TRBD2 covers 8 bases. Germline CDR1 reads KGHDR; CDR2 reads SFDVKD. J gave up 0 bases and V 1 base, and 3 bases lay outside the gene matches. The CDR3 spans 16 residues.

As for this clonotype: This clone may be a read error of a much larger clone one base away. J is TRBJ1-1 and V is TRBV6-5; 7 bases agree with TRBD1. J was trimmed by 3 bases and V by 5 bases; bases with no gene match: 9. The length of the CDR3 is 15 residues. Germline CDR1 reads MNHEY; CDR2 reads SVGAGI. The CDR3 reads CASSTGVGVDTEAFF. The CDR3, as DNA: TGTGCCAGCAGTACAGGGGTAGGAGTCGACACTGAAGCTTTCTTT.

This clonotype is medium-sized (0.01 to 0.1%) in the sample. The chain combines TRBV29-1 with TRBJ2-1; D perhaps matches TRBD1 (7 bases). V was clipped by 6 bases and J by 8 bases, with 20 bases between them. This CDR3 spans 14 amino acids. CDR1 and CDR2 from the germline V gene are SQVTM and ANQGSEA. The CDR3 nucleotides are TGCAGCGTGGAGGGACAGTGGTATGACGATGAGCAGTTCTTC. It is translated as CSVEGQWYDDEQFF.

At least ten counts were recorded for this clonotype. V usage is TRBV7-9 and J usage is TRBJ2-5; D remains ambiguous. CDR1 and CDR2 (germline): SEHNR, FQNEAQ (reference sequence). This CDR3 comprises 16 residues. Deletions cut 3 bases from V and 1 base from J, with 15 bases between. In DNA form, the CDR3 reads TGTGCCAGCAGCTTCGGCCAGTCACTTATCCAAGAGACCCAGTACTTC. Translating gives CASSFGQSLIQETQYF.

This sequence joins TRBV9 and TRBJ1-5; no clear D gene. V dropped 2 bases and J dropped 3 bases, with 12 bases sitting between them. The CDR3 contains 15 residues. Per germline, CDR1 SGDLS and CDR2 YYNGEE. As DNA, the CDR3 is TGTGCCAGCAGCGTCTTTGACGGATTCAATCAGCCCCAGCATTTT. It codes for CASSVFDGFNQPQHF.

This clonotype is judged medium-sized. This chain joins TRBV6-5 and TRBJ2-3; 16 bases map to TRBD2. The CDR3 has 17 residues. Per the germline V gene, CDR1 is MNHEY and CDR2 is SVGAGI. Trimming removed 0 bases from V and 9 bases from J; junction bases left unmatched: 6. The CDR3 sequence is CASSYSKGLAGGVTQYF. DNA of the CDR3: TGTGCCAGCAGTTACTCGAAGGGACTAGCGGGAGGGGTCACGCAGTATTTT.

The CDR3: CATSSGTGVTYGYTF. Written as DNA, the CDR3 is TGTGCCACCAGCAGCGGGACAGGGGTTACCTATGGCTACACCTTC. The rearrangement uses TRBV15 and TRBJ1-2; 10 bases fit TRBD1. V shed 3 bases, J shed 4 bases, and the junction held 5 bases outside the gene matches. The length of the CDR3 is 15 residues. CDR1 is LNHNV and CDR2 is YYDKDF in the germline V gene (reference sequence).

This clonotype was seen a handful of times. The junction and the germline gene differ at one end; a read error may be behind it. The chain uses TRBV15 and TRBJ2-7; TRBD2 aligns across 9 bases. The CDR3 loop spans 17 amino acids. The germline CDR1 and CDR2 sequences are LNHNV and YYDKDF (reference sequence). Here the CDR3 reads CATSREMWPSGINEQCF. CDR3 bases: TGTGCCACCAGCAGAGAAATGTGGCCTAGCGGGATCAACGAGCAGTGCTTC.

This clonotype was counted at least ten times. The chain joins TRBV5-1 to TRBJ1-1, with 8 bases lining up with TRBD1. Germline V gene lookup returns CDR1 SGHRS and CDR2 YFSETQ. The length of the CDR3 is 16 residues. The trim removed 3 bases at V and 8 bases at J, leaving 15 bases unmatched. The CDR3 loop reads CASSYSGQGRGGEAFF. DNA for the CDR3: TGCGCCAGCAGCTACTCTGGACAGGGTCGTGGGGGCGAAGCTTTCTTT.

The chain couples TRBV20-1 to TRBJ1-2, with 7 positions matching TRBD1. The CDR3 has 13 residues. Germline loops: CDR1 DFQATT, CDR2 SNEGSKA (reference sequence). The junction had 8 bases not matched to a gene; V was cut back by 4 bases and J by 6 bases. CDR3 sequence: CSAIRQGHDGYTF. Written as DNA, the CDR3 is TGCAGTGCTATTAGACAGGGACATGATGGCTACACCTTC.

This clonotype is labeled medium-sized. The chain uses TRBV14 and TRBJ2-7, with a tentative D call TRBD1 (6 bases). The length of the CDR3 is 13 residues. Germline loops: CDR1 SGHDN, CDR2 FVKESK. The V end was cut by 4 bases, the J end by 6 bases, with 13 bases between. CDR3 region: CASSPIPQGEQYF. As DNA, the CDR3 is TGTGCCAGCAGCCCGATACCACAGGGCGAGCAGTACTTC.

By sample fraction, this clonotype is medium-sized (0.01 to 0.1%). CDR3 amino acids: CASSSAGLIYEQYF. The CDR3 bases are TGTGCCAGCAGTTCGGCGGGACTTATCTACGAGCAGTACTTC. This sequence joins TRBV12-3 or TRBV12-4 and TRBJ2-7; a possible D gene is TRBD2 (6 bases). This CDR3 comprises 14 residues. Trimming pared 4 bases from V and 3 bases from J, leaving 13 bases between.

Remarks on this clonotype: A much larger clone lies one base from this, so it may be a read error. V usage is TRBV6-6 and J usage is TRBJ1-5; D is unresolved. Germline V lookup: CDR1 MNHNY, CDR2 SVGAGI (reference sequence). The CDR3 loop spans 14 amino acids. CDR3 region: CASSYSSRSQSQHF. In nucleotides, the CDR3 is TGTGCCAGCAGTTACTCGAGCAGGAGTCAGTCCCAGCATTTT.

V gene TRBV6-6 combines with J gene TRBJ1-1, with a possible D match to TRBD1 (5 bases). The germline gives CDR1 MNHNY, CDR2 SVGAGI (reference sequence). The V gene lost 0 bases and the J gene lost 7 bases, with 15 bases spanning the gap. This CDR3 has 15 amino acids. In nucleotides, the CDR3 is TGTGCCAGCAGTTACTCGATCGGGGCAGAGAGTGAAGCTTTCTTT. Encoded protein: CASSYSIGAESEAFF.